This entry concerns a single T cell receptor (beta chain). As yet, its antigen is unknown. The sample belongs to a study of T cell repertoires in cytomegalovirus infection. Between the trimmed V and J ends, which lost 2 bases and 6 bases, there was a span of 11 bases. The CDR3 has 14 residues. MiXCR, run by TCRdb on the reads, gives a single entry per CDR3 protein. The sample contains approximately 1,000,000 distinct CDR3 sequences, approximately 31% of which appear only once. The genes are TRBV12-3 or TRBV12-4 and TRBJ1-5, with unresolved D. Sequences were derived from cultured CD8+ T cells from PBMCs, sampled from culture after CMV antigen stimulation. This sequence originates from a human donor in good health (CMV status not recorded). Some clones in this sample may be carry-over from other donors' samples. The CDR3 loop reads CASSLQPGVQPQHF. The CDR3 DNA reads TGTGCCAGCAGTTTACAGCCAGGCGTTCAGCCCCAGCATTTT.